Listed here are 25 T cell receptor beta chains from one sample, sequenced in a study of T cell responses to AZD1222 COVID-19 vaccine. The assay was immunoSEQ multiplex PCR, and TCRdb's table has in-frame clones only and misses some. The sample holds 100,000 to 120,000 clones, about 87% seen once. The starting material was peripheral blood, obtained on day 0 of AZD1222 vaccination. These receptors originate from an adult in good health.

The V gene is TRBV6-1, the J gene TRBJ2-1; 7 nucleotides agree with TRBD1. J was trimmed by 8 bases and V by 3 bases; bases with no gene match: 1. This CDR3 has 12 residues. Per the germline V gene, CDR1 is MNHNS and CDR2 is SASEGT. The CDR3, as DNA: TGTGCCAGCAGTGACAGGGGGTATGAGCAGTTCTTC. Encoded protein: CASSDRGYEQFF.

This clone came up a few times. V gene TRBV7-2 combines with J gene TRBJ2-7; weak D call: TRBD1 (6 bases). The germline CDR1 and CDR2 sequences are SGHTA and FQGNSA. Between the trimmed V and J ends, which lost 6 bases and 4 bases, there was a span of 16 bases. CDR3 length: 14 amino acids. CDR3 bases: TGTGCCAGCAGAAAACCGACAGGACAATACGAGCAGTACTTC. Translating it yields CASRKPTGQYEQYF.

A few counts support this clone. The CDR3 nucleotides read TGTGCCAGTTCGGAACAGGCCAATAATTCACCCCTCCACTTT. Translating it yields CASSEQANNSPLHF. This chain joins TRBV18 and TRBJ1-6; possible D gene TRBD1, 5 bases. Trimming took off 9 bases at V and 5 bases at J, with 14 bases between the two ends. This CDR3 region has 14 residues. CDR1 is KGHSH, CDR2 LQKENI, per germline.

In this sample, this clone turned up once. The genes are TRBV5-5 and TRBJ1-1; TRBD1 is a possible D gene (6 bases). Germline assignment: CDR1 SGHKS and CDR2 YYEKEE (reference sequence). The CDR3 length is 14 residues. V was shortened by 2 bases and J by 1 base, with 9 bases between the two germline ends. CDR3 amino acids: CASSFRGGNTEAFF. The CDR3 bases are TGTGCCAGCAGCTTCAGGGGTGGGAACACTGAAGCTTTCTTT.

This chain connects TRBV6-5 to TRBJ1-2; 7 bases align to TRBD1. The length of the CDR3 is 11 residues. CDR1 and CDR2 (germline): MNHEY, SVGAGI. V was pared by 11 bases and J by 4 bases, with 4 bases of the junction left unmatched. The CDR3 region is CAGGQLYGYTF. CDR3 in DNA: TGTGCCGGGGGACAGCTCTATGGCTACACCTTC.

The CDR3 nucleotides read TGCGCCAGCAGGACGACGGGTAGCTATGGCTACACCTTC. This translates into CASRTTGSYGYTF. This chain links TRBV5-1 with TRBJ1-2, with no clear D. Trimming took off 5 bases at V and 4 bases at J, with 12 bases between the two ends. The CDR3 consists of 13 residues. Germline-derived CDR1 and CDR2 are SGHRS and YFSETQ.

V usage is TRBV7-8 and J usage is TRBJ1-1; D unclear. Trimming cost V 1 base and J 0 bases, with 18 bases left between them. This CDR3 contains 18 residues. Germline lookup yields CDR1 SGHVS and CDR2 FQNEAQ. In nucleotides, the CDR3 is TGTGCCAGCAGCTTAGGTTCGTTTCAGAAACTTCTGAACACTGAAGCTTTCTTT. Translation: CASSLGSFQKLLNTEAFF.

The chain combines TRBV21-1 with TRBJ1-2; no check of the table's D call, TRBD1, against the DNA was made. TRBV21-1 is a pseudogene. The CDR3 has 14 residues. CDR3 nucleotide sequence: TGTGCCAGCAGCACTGGACAGGGGGCATGGGGCTACACCTTC. As protein: CASSTGQGAWGYTF.

J is TRBJ2-7 and V is TRBV30; 11 positions agree with TRBD1. In germline, CDR1 is GTSNPN, CDR2 SVGIG (reference sequence). V shed 1 base, J shed 2 bases, and the junction held 4 bases outside the gene matches. The CDR3 length is 15 residues. CDR3 in amino acids: CAWSATGQGAYEQYF. The CDR3 DNA reads as TGTGCCTGGAGTGCGACGGGACAGGGGGCCTACGAGCAGTACTTC. Full variable domain (remainder filled in from reference TRBV30 and TRBJ2-7): SQTIHQWPATLVQPVGSPLSLECTVEGTSNPNLYWYRQAAGRGLQLLFYSVGIGQISSEVPQNLSASRPQDRQFILSSKKLLLSDSGFYLCAWSATGQGAYEQYFGPGTRLTVT.

This clone has a single count. The V call is TRBV15, the J call TRBJ1-5, with 7 nucleotides matching TRBD1. CDR1 and CDR2 from the germline V gene are LNHNV and YYDKDF (reference sequence). The CDR3 is 19 residues long. Unmatched junction bases numbered 13, after V lost 0 bases and J lost 2 bases. The DNA for the CDR3 is TGTGCCACCAGCAGAGATAACAGGGGAATAGTTGAACGCAATCAGCCCCAGCATTTT. Translation gives CATSRDNRGIVERNQPQHF. Full variable domain (remainder filled in from reference TRBV15 and TRBJ1-5): DAMVIQNPRYQVTQFGKPVTLSCSQTLNHNVMYWYQQKSSQAPKLLFHYYDKDFNNEADTPDNFQSRRPNTSFCFLDIRSPGLGDTAMYLCATSRDNRGIVERNQPQHFGDGTRLSIL.

In its sample, this clone was seen once. The chain links TRBV4-1 to TRBJ1-1; D is undetermined. Deletions cut 4 bases from V and 4 bases from J, with 16 bases between. This CDR3 has 15 amino acids. Germline CDR1 and CDR2: MGHRA and YSYEKL. CDR3 DNA: TGCGCCAGCAGCCTGGGGAGAGACTGGGGCACTGAAGCTTTCTTT. Translated, it gives CASSLGRDWGTEAFF.

The rearrangement joins TRBV24-1 to TRBJ2-2; D may be TRBD2 (6 bases). CDR1 and CDR2 from the germline V gene are KGHDR and SFDVKD. CDR3 length: 17 residues. Trimming left V 0 bases short and J 1 base short, with 11 bases between. Written as DNA, the CDR3 is TGTGCCACCAGTGATTTGTCTGCGGGGCTGAACACCGGGGAGCTGTTTTTT. Translated: CATSDLSAGLNTGELFF.

CDR3 protein: CARTGGPNYGYTF. In nucleotides, the CDR3 is TGTGCCAGGACAGGTGGGCCTAACTATGGCTACACCTTC. This rearrangement joins TRBV30 to TRBJ1-2, with 7 bases fitting TRBD1. The CDR3 runs to 13 residues. Per the germline V gene, CDR1 is GTSNPN and CDR2 is SVGIG (reference sequence). V lost 8 bases and J lost 0; bases outside the gene matches: 6.

This chain links TRBV2 with TRBJ1-5, with 7 positions matching TRBD1. CDR3 length: 16 amino acids. From germline, CDR1 is SNHLY and CDR2 FYNNEI. Trimming at V came to 6 bases and at J to 4 bases, leaving 12 bases not matched to a gene. The CDR3 DNA sequence: TGTGCCAGCAGCCCCCCCCAGGGGGTGCCAAATCAGCCCCAGCATTTT. This codes for CASSPPQGVPNQPQHF. The variable domain in full, with the rest retrieved from reference TRBV2 and TRBJ1-5, is EPEVTQTPSHQVTQMGQEVILRCVPISNHLYFYWYRQILGQKVEFLVSFYNNEISEKSEIFDDQFSVERPDGSNFTLKIRSTKLEDSAMYFCASSPPQGVPNQPQHFGDGTRLSIL.

This clone was seen once. The genes are TRBV3-1 (or the pseudogene TRBV3-2) and TRBJ1-1; D not resolved. Germline lookup yields CDR1 LGHDT and CDR2 YNNKEL (reference sequence). Trimming left V 2 bases short and J 0 bases short, with 10 bases between. CDR3 length equals 15 residues. This CDR3 is CASSQTLDMNTEAFF. The CDR3 nucleotides read TGTGCCAGCAGCCAAACACTAGACATGAACACTGAAGCTTTCTTT.

The table lists this clone with a count of one. The chain is built from TRBV7-2 and TRBJ1-5; TRBD1 matches at 8 bases. The CDR3 has 16 amino acids. In germline, CDR1 is SGHTA, CDR2 FQGNSA. V shed 4 bases, J shed 1 base, and the junction held 6 bases outside the gene matches. The CDR3 is CASSSGGVESNQPQHF. DNA for the CDR3: TGTGCCAGCAGCTCAGGGGGCGTTGAAAGCAATCAGCCCCAGCATTTT.

The V call is TRBV27, the J call TRBJ2-7; the D is unclear. V gave up 5 bases and J gave up 0 bases, with 17 bases separating them. This CDR3 contains 16 residues. Germline V CDR1 and CDR2: MNHEY, SMNVEV (reference sequence). This CDR3 is CASSALLDGFSYEQYF. The CDR3 DNA sequence: TGTGCCAGCAGTGCTCTCCTGGACGGGTTCTCCTACGAGCAGTACTTC.

This clone has only a few counts. The V call is TRBV3-1 (or the pseudogene TRBV3-2), the J call TRBJ1-2, with D perhaps TRBD1 (5 bases). In germline, CDR1 is LGHDT, CDR2 YNNKEL (reference sequence). The CDR3 contains 14 residues. V lost 4 bases to trimming and J lost 7 bases, with 16 bases between them. This CDR3 is CASSPHAGLGGYTF. The CDR3 nucleotides read TGTGCCAGCAGCCCCCACGCAGGGCTAGGTGGCTACACCTTC.

The V gene is TRBV19, the J gene TRBJ2-3, with D perhaps matching TRBD2 (5 bases). The V end was cut by 10 bases, the J end by 1 base, with 15 bases between. The CDR3 loop spans 14 amino acids. Germline loops: CDR1 LNHDA, CDR2 SQIVND (reference sequence). The CDR3 DNA reads as TGTGCCACTCAGAGCGGTTCCGGCACAGATACGCAGTATTTT. Its translation: CATQSGSGTDTQYF.

V gene TRBV7-9 combines with J gene TRBJ1-3, with D unresolved. The V and J ends lost 3 bases and 4 bases respectively, with 13 bases between them. This CDR3 is built from 15 residues. Germline CDR1 and CDR2: SEHNR and FQNEAQ (reference sequence). CDR3 DNA: TGTGCCAGCAGCTTGGACGCACGTTCGGGAAACACCATATATTTT. It yields the protein CASSLDARSGNTIYF.

The J gene is TRBJ1-5, the V gene TRBV6-5, with D perhaps TRBD1 (5 bases). V shed 2 bases and J shed 6 bases, with 8 bases lying between them. Germline assignment: CDR1 MNHEY and CDR2 SVGAGI. The length of the CDR3 is 13 residues. Written as DNA, the CDR3 is TGTGCCAGCAGTTACGGTGGGGGTCAGCCCCAGCATTTT. This encodes CASSYGGGQPQHF.

The gene calls are TRBV5-1 and TRBJ2-5, with D perhaps TRBD1 or TRBD2 (5 bases each). Germline V gives CDR1 SGHRS, CDR2 YFSETQ. Trimming stripped 2 bases from V and 1 base from J, with 12 bases between. The CDR3 runs to 15 residues. For the CDR3, the DNA is TGCGCCAGCAGCTTACCGGGACGGCTCCAAGAGACCCAGTACTTC. Protein product: CASSLPGRLQETQYF.

J is TRBJ1-3 and V is TRBV25-1; 7 bases align to TRBD1. J lost 6 bases, V lost 6 bases, and 8 bases had no gene match. The CDR3 contains 14 residues. From germline, CDR1 is MGHDK and CDR2 SYGVNS. Written as DNA, the CDR3 is TGTGCCAGCAGGGCCTCGACAGGGACAAACACCATATATTTT. It codes for CASRASTGTNTIYF.

The rearrangement uses TRBV29-1 and TRBJ1-1, with D possibly being TRBD1 (6 bases). The length of the CDR3 is 13 residues. V lost 6 bases and J lost 1, with 12 bases in between. Germline V CDR1 and CDR2: SQVTM, ANQGSEA. The CDR3, as DNA: TGCAGCGTAATGACAGGACAGAACACTGAAGCTTTCTTT. Translated: CSVMTGQNTEAFF.

This chain joins TRBV18 and TRBJ1-2; D may be TRBD1 (6 bases). The CDR3 contains 15 residues. Between the trimmed V and J ends, which lost 4 bases and 4 bases, there was a span of 16 bases. Germline V CDR1 and CDR2: KGHSH, LQKENI. The CDR3 spells CASSLNRAASYGYTF. CDR3 DNA sequence: TGTGCCAGCTCACTAAACAGGGCCGCCTCCTATGGCTACACCTTC.